The rows below give T cell receptor beta chains drawn from one sample of a study of shared clonotypes between healthy human individuals. Assay: immunoSEQ multiplex PCR; the TCRdb copy retains only in-frame clones and omits some. The sample records just over 2,000,000 clones, 85% to 95% being singletons. The sequenced sample consisted of naive CD4+ T cells sorted from blood. The origin of the receptors is a man between 18 and 35 years old in good health. The CDR3 runs from the conserved cysteine through the conserved F or W. Each record gives: J gene, D gene, clone size, V gene, CDR3 protein, CDR3 DNA. A D gene is named only where the DNA matches it firmly. Clone size appears in some rows only: once, few, many, or a class for an expanded clone.

j_gene: TRBJ2-1; d_gene: TRBD2; abundance: .; v_gene: TRBV5-1; CDR3aa: CASSLASGGAYNEQFF; CDR3nt: TGCGCCAGCAGCTTGGCAAGCGGGGGGGCTTACAATGAGCAGTTCTTC
j_gene: TRBJ1-3; d_gene: .; abundance: .; v_gene: TRBV25-1; CDR3aa: CASRSSGNTIYF; CDR3nt: TGTGCCAGCAGGTCCTCTGGAAACACCATATATTTT
j_gene: TRBJ2-7; d_gene: TRBD2; abundance: .; v_gene: TRBV7-9; CDR3aa: CASSLAGTSPPYEQYF; CDR3nt: TGTGCCAGCAGCCTAGCCGGGACTAGCCCGCCGTACGAGCAGTACTTC
j_gene: TRBJ1-1; d_gene: .; abundance: once; v_gene: TRBV5-4; CDR3aa: CASSPPQGGNTEAFF; CDR3nt: TGTGCCAGCAGCCCCCCGCAAGGGGGGAACACTGAAGCTTTCTTT
j_gene: TRBJ1-5; d_gene: .; abundance: .; v_gene: TRBV27; CDR3aa: CASSPLPPGDQPQHF; CDR3nt: TGTGCCAGCAGTCCTCTTCCTCCAGGGGATCAGCCCCAGCATTTT
j_gene: TRBJ2-7; d_gene: TRBD1; abundance: .; v_gene: TRBV11-2; CDR3aa: CASRPPGQASYEQYF; CDR3nt: TGTGCCAGCAGGCCACCGGGACAGGCAAGCTACGAGCAGTACTTC
j_gene: TRBJ1-4; d_gene: .; abundance: .; v_gene: TRBV5-6; CDR3aa: CASSLRQAGPEKLFF; CDR3nt: TGTGCCAGCAGCTTACGACAGGCTGGGCCTGAAAAACTGTTTTTT
j_gene: TRBJ2-3; d_gene: .; abundance: .; v_gene: TRBV5-1; CDR3aa: CASSPKVGTDTQYF; CDR3nt: TGCGCCAGCAGCCCGAAGGTTGGGACAGATACGCAGTATTTT
j_gene: TRBJ2-6; d_gene: .; abundance: .; v_gene: TRBV5-1; CDR3aa: CATQLGAGANVLTF; CDR3nt: TGCGCCACACAACTAGGGGCTGGGGCCAACGTCCTGACTTTC
j_gene: TRBJ2-2; d_gene: TRBD2; abundance: .; v_gene: TRBV7-2; CDR3aa: CASSFQAGGPNTGELFF; CDR3nt: TGTGCCAGCAGCTTTCAGGCGGGGGGACCGAACACCGGGGAGCTGTTTTTT
j_gene: TRBJ1-6; d_gene: .; abundance: .; v_gene: TRBV11-2; CDR3aa: CASSLDWAGSSPLHF; CDR3nt: TGTGCCAGCAGCTTAGATTGGGCGGGTAGCTCACCCCTCCACTTT
j_gene: TRBJ1-1; d_gene: .; abundance: .; v_gene: TRBV11-2; CDR3aa: CASSPATVAEAFF; CDR3nt: TGTGCCAGCAGCCCCGCGACCGTTGCCGAAGCTTTCTTT
j_gene: TRBJ2-5; d_gene: TRBD2; abundance: .; v_gene: TRBV10-1; CDR3aa: CASSESRSGARETQYF; CDR3nt: TGCGCCAGCAGTGAGTCGCGTAGCGGGGCTAGGGAGACCCAGTACTTC
j_gene: TRBJ2-7; d_gene: .; abundance: .; v_gene: TRBV5-1; CDR3aa: CASSGGADVYEQYF; CDR3nt: TGCGCCAGCAGCGGCGGGGCGGATGTCTACGAGCAGTACTTC
j_gene: TRBJ1-2; d_gene: .; abundance: .; v_gene: TRBV21-1; CDR3aa: CASSRLGAAYGYTF; CDR3nt: TGTGCCAGCAGCCGACTGGGGGCAGCCTATGGCTACACCTTC
j_gene: TRBJ2-5; d_gene: .; abundance: .; v_gene: TRBV7-2; CDR3aa: CASSLVQAIQETQYF; CDR3nt: TGTGCCAGCAGCTTAGTACAGGCCATCCAAGAGACCCAGTACTTC
j_gene: TRBJ2-3; d_gene: .; abundance: .; v_gene: TRBV30; CDR3aa: CAWSGGKLTASTDTQYF; CDR3nt: TGTGCCTGGAGTGGGGGCAAATTAACCGCTAGCACAGATACGCAGTATTTT
j_gene: TRBJ1-1; d_gene: TRBD1; abundance: .; v_gene: TRBV6-1; CDR3aa: CAGHLDRAKGAFF; CDR3nt: TGTGCCGGACATTTAGACAGGGCTAAGGGAGCTTTCTTT
j_gene: TRBJ2-5; d_gene: TRBD2; abundance: .; v_gene: TRBV4-1; CDR3aa: CASSQRGGETQYF; CDR3nt: TGCGCCAGCAGTCAGCGGGGGGGAGAGACCCAGTACTTC
j_gene: TRBJ2-2; d_gene: .; abundance: .; v_gene: TRBV28; CDR3aa: CALKAANTGELFF; CDR3nt: TGTGCTCTCAAAGCCGCGAACACCGGGGAGCTGTTTTTT
j_gene: TRBJ2-3; d_gene: TRBD2; abundance: .; v_gene: TRBV18; CDR3aa: CASSPRAGVNTDTQYF; CDR3nt: TGTGCCAGCTCACCAAGAGCGGGGGTTAACACAGATACGCAGTATTTT
j_gene: TRBJ2-1; d_gene: .; abundance: .; v_gene: TRBV2; CDR3aa: CASKDSHEQFF; CDR3nt: TGTGCCAGCAAGGACTCCCATGAGCAGTTCTTC